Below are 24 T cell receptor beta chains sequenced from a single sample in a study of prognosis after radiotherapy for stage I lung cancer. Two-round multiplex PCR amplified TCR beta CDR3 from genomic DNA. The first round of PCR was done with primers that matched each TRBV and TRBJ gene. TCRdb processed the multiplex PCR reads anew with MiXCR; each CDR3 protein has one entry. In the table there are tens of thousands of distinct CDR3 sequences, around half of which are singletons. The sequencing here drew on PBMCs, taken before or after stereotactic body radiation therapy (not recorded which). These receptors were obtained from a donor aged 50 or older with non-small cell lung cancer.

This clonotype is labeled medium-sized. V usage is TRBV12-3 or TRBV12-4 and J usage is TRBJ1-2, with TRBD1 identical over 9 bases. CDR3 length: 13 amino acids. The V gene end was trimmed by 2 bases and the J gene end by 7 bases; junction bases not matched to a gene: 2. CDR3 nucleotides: TGTGCCAGCAGTTTAAGGACAGGGGTTGGCTACACCTTC. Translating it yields CASSLRTGVGYTF.

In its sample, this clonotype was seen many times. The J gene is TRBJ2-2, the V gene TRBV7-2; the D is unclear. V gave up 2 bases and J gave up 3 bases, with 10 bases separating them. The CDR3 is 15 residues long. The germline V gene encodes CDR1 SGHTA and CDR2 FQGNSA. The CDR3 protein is CASSLRPSYTGELFF. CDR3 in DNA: TGTGCCAGCAGCTTACGACCGAGTTACACCGGGGAGCTGTTTTTT.

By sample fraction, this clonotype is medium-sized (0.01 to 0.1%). CDR3 sequence: CSALAGGPRDTQYF. The CDR3 DNA sequence: TGCAGTGCTCTCGCGGGAGGGCCTAGAGATACGCAGTATTTT. V usage is TRBV20-1 and J usage is TRBJ2-3, with 9 positions matching TRBD2. Per germline, CDR1 DFQATT and CDR2 SNEGSKA (reference sequence). The CDR3 sequence is 14 residues long. The ends lost 5 bases at V and 5 bases at J; junction bases unmatched: 8.

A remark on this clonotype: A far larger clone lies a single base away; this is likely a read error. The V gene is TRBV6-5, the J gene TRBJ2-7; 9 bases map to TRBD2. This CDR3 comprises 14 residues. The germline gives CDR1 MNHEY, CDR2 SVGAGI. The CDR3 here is CASRLAGSSYEHYF. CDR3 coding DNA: TGTGCCAGTAGGCTAGCGGGGAGCTCCTACGAGCACTACTTC.

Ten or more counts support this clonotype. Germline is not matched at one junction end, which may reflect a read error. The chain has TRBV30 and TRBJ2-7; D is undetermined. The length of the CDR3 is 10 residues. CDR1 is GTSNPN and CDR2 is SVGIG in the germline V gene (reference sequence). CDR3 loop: CAWGPTLLHF. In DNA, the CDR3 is TGTGCCTGGGGCCCGACCCTCTTACACTTC.

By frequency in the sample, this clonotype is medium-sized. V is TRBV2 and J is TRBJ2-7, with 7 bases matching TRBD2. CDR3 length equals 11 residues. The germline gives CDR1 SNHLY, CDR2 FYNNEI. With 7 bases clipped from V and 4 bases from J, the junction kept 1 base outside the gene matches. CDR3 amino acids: CASTGGYEQYF. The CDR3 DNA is TGTGCCAGCACGGGGGGATACGAGCAGTACTTC.

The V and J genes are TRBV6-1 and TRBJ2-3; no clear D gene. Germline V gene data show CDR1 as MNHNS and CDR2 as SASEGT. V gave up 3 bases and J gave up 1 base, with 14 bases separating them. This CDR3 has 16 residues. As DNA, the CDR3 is TGTGCCAGCAGTGACCCCCGACCTGGGGGCACAGATACGCAGTATTTT. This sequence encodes CASSDPRPGGTDTQYF.

In nucleotides, the CDR3 is TGTGCCAGCAGTGAGGAAGCCGGGGAATATAGCAATCAGCCCCAGCATTTT. It encodes CASSEEAGEYSNQPQHF. The chain is built from TRBV6-1 and TRBJ1-5; the D is unclear. The ends were cut back, 3 bases at V and 0 bases at J, with 15 bases in the middle. Germline CDR1 and CDR2: MNHNS and SASEGT. The CDR3 has 17 amino acids.

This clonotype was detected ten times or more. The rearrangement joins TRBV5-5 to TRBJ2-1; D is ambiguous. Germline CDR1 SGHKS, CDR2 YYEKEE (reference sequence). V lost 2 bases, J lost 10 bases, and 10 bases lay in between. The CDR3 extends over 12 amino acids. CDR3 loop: CASSFRGREQFF. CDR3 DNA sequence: TGTGCCAGCAGCTTTCGAGGACGGGAGCAGTTCTTC.

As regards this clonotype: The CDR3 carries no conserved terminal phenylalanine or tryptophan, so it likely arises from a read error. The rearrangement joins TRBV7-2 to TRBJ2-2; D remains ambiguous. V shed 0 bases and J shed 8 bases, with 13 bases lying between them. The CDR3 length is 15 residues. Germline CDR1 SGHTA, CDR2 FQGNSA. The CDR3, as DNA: TGTGCCAGCAGCTTAGCGGTGGATATATCGGGGGAGCTGTTTCTT. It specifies CASSLAVDISGELFL.

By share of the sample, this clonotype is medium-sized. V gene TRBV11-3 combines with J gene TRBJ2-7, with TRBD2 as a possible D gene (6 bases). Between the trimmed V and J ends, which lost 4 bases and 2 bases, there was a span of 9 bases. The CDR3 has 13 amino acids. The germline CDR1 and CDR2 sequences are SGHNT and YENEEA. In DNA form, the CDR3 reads TGTGCCAGCAGCTGGACGGGAGCCTACGAGCAGTACTTC. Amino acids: CASSWTGAYEQYF.

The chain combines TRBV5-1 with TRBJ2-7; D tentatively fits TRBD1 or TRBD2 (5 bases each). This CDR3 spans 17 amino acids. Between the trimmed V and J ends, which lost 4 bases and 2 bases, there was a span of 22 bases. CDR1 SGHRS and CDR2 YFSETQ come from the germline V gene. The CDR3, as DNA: TGCGCCAGCAGCGTGGGGGTATATGGAAGTGTCCCCTACGAGCAGTACTTC. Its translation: CASSVGVYGSVPYEQYF.

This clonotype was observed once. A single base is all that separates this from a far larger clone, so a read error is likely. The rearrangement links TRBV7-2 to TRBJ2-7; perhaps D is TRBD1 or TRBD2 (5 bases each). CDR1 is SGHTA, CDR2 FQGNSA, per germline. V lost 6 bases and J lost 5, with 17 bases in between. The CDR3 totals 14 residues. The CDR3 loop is CASSVGTDDDEQYF. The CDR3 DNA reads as TGTGCCAGCAGTGTCGGGACGGATGATGACGAGCAGTACTTC. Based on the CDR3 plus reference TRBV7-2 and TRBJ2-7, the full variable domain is GAGVSQSPSNKVTEKGKDVELRCDPISGHTALYWYRQSLGQGLEFLIYFQGNSAPDKSGLPSDRFSAERTGGSVSTLTIQRTQQEDSAVYLCASSVGTDDDEQYFGPGTRLTVT.

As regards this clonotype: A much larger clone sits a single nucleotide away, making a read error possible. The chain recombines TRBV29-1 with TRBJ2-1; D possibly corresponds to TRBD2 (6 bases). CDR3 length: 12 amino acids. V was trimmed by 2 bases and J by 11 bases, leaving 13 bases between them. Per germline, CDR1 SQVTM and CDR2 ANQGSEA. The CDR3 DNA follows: TGCAGCGTTGAATATCAAGCGGGCCAGCAGTTCTTC. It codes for CSVEYQAGQQFF.

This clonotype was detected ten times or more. CDR3 sequence (DNA): TGCGCCAGCAGCCAAGGAGTCACCGGGACTAGGTCCGCGCGGTTCTTC. This encodes CASSQGVTGTRSARFF. The V gene is TRBV4-3, the J gene TRBJ2-1; 8 bases line up with TRBD2. This CDR3 has 16 residues. V was pared by 1 base and J by 15 bases, with 17 bases of the junction left unmatched. CDR1 and CDR2 from the germline V gene are LGHNA and YSLEER.

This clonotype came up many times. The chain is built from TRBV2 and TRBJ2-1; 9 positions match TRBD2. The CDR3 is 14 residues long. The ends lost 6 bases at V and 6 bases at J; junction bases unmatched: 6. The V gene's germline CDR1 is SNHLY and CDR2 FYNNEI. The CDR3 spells CASSQLAGTNEQFF. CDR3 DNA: TGTGCCAGCAGCCAGCTAGCGGGGACCAATGAGCAGTTCTTC.

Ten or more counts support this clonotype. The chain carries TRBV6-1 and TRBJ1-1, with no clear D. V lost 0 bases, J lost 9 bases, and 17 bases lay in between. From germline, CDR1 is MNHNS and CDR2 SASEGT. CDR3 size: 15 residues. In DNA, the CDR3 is TGTGCCAGCAGTGAAGCGGGGATGGGGTTGGGAAAAGCTTTCTTT. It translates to CASSEAGMGLGKAFF.

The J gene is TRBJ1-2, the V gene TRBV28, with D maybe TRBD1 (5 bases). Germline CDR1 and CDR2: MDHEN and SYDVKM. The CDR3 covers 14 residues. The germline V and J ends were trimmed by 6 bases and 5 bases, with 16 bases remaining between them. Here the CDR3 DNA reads TGTGCCAGCAGCTCCCCGGGGCAAGGATATGGCTACACCTTC. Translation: CASSSPGQGYGYTF.

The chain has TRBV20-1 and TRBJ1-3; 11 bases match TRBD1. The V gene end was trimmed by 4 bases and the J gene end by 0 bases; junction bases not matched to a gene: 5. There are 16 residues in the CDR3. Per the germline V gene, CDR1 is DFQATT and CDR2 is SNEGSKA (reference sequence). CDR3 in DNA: TGCAGTGCTACCGGGACAGGGGGTTTCTCTGGAAACACCATATATTTT. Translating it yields CSATGTGGFSGNTIYF.

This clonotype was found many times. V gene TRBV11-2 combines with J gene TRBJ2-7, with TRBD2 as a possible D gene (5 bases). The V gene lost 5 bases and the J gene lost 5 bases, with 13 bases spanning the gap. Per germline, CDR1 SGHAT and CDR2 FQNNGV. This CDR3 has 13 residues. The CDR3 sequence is CASSRAGVDEQYF. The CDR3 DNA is TGTGCCAGCAGCCGGGCCGGGGTAGACGAGCAGTACTTC.

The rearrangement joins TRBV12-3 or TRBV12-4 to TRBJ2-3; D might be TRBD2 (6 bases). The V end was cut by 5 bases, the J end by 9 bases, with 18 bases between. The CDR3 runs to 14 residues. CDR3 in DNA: TGTGCCAGCAGTGCCGGGACCCTCCGGGGGACGCAGTATTTT. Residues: CASSAGTLRGTQYF.

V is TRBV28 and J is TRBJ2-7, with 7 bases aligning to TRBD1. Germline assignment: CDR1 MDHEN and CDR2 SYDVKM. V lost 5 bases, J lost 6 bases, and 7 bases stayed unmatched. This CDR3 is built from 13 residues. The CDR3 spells CASSIGTVSEQYF. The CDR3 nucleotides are TGTGCCAGCAGTATCGGGACAGTGTCCGAGCAGTACTTC.

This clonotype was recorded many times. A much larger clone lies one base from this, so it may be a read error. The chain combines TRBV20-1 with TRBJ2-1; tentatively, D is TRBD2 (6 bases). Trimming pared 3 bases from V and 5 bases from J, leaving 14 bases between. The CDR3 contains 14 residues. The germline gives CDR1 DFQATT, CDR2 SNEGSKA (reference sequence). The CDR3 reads CSASFGTLHNEQFF. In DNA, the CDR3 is TGCAGTGCTAGTTTTGGGACTCTCCACAATGAGCAGTTCTTC.

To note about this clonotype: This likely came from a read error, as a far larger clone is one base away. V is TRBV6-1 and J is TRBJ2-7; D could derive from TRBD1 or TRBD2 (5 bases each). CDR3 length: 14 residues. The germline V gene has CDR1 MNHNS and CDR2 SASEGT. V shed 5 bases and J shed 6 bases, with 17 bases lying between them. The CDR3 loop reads CASSPDSGGGEQYF. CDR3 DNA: TGTGCCAGCAGTCCCGACAGTGGGGGTGGCGAGCAGTACTTC.